Listed here is a single T cell receptor (beta chain). It has no known antigen specificity. Base-call qualities are not available, and no considerably larger clone is one nucleotide away. This sample was taken from a study of beta chain features in type 1 diabetes (dated by TCRdb to the late 2010s). In terms of the full investigation: Mean age, gender distribution, total cell number and subset yield did not differ between patients and healthy donors. In the study, TCRB repertoires of sorted circulating CD4+ T cell subsets from recently diagnosed type 1 diabetes patients were compared with those of matched healthy donors. Naive and central memory subsets were obtained from all 30 or so donors, but regulatory and stem cell-like memory subsets were isolated from only 8 patients and roughly eight healthy donors. A total of 90 million to 120 million sorted cells were examined across all samples, and a strong correlation was observed between cell number per subset and RNA yield.

What the study reported, not specific to this receptor: At VDJ recombination sites, type 1 diabetes patients had fewer insertions and more deleted nucleotides, which implies abnormalities in thymic rearrangement. Because small numbers of individuals were included in the HLA sub-analyses, any influence of HLA type on TCRB rearrangement was left unresolved. Because cDNA was sequenced instead of genomic DNA, activated cells with high expression could be over-represented, although the groups did not differ in activation or CD3 levels. In all four CD4+ subsets, TCRB CDR3 length was moderately but significantly shorter in type 1 diabetes patients. Naive, central memory and regulatory TCRB repertoires appeared more similar among patients than among healthy donors. PCR might favor shorter templates, but patient and control samples were amplified and corrected together, so any skew would affect both groups equally.

Each donor gave one peripheral blood draw, averaging about 100 mL, which was collected into heparinised tubes. Using a panel that included CD45RO, CCR7, CD25, CD127, CD95 and CD27, naive, central memory, regulatory and stem cell-like memory CD4+ T cells were sorted on a BD FACSAria II. Every sorted population had a purity above 95%. PBMCs were separated immediately by Lymphoprep density gradient centrifugation and were stained directly, without being cultured. So that batch effects would be minimized, each experiment stained and sorted samples in pairs, pairing one healthy donor with one patient. The entire amount of isolated RNA was reverse transcribed using the High Capacity cDNA Reverse Transcription Kit, so the sequenced TCRB transcripts were expressed ones. Stem cell-like memory T cell samples underwent survey-depth immunoSEQ sequencing, averaging roughly 1 million total reads per sample. After sorted cells were lysed in RLT buffer, RNA was extracted with DNase-treated RNeasy Micro or Mini kits, with the choice depending on cell number. To prevent cross-contamination, every cell subset was processed on its own, while patient and healthy donor samples were processed together. The immunoSEQ multiplex PCR was used to amplify TCRB sequences from cDNA, generating 87-bp fragments that spanned the CDR3 region. The amplicons were sequenced using the Illumina HiSeq platform. As for how the authors treated the data: Synthetic template baselines were used to correct PCR bias computationally, reads within Hamming distance 2 were collapsed, and singletons that could not be merged were discarded. By aligning reads against IMGT, V, D and J genes, CDR3 length, and insertions or deletions at six rearrangement sites were assigned. Within each subset, clonotype counts were normalized to sorted cell number, and only after that were true diversity and Gini coefficients computed with the tcR R package. The overlap coefficient, calculated on TCRB nucleotide sequences, was used to measure repertoire sharing. The immuneACCESS repertoire file appears here via TCRdb, limited to in-frame rearrangements. These files lack a portion of the clones; in checked studies, under half of the deficit traces to unresolved V genes, and the cause of the others is not known. V, J and clone size are taken as reported in that table, and D and trimming were inferred from the DNA itself. The sample profile shows 20,000 to 25,000 clones; 55% to 70% of them were found once. The ten largest account for 1.1% of the sample.

The sample taken for sequencing was stem cell memory CD4+ T cells from blood. The cell subset or site label here, explained by the study, means: stem cell-like memory CD4+ T cells. The TCR originated in a woman aged 40-49 years with type 1 diabetes.

The nucleotides read TGCGCCAGCAGCCAGATCTCCGGGACAGGGGCGACGAACACCGGGGAGCTGTTTTTT. It translates as CASSQISGTGATNTGELFF. Here the chain combines TRBV4-1 and TRBJ2-2, and TRBD1 matches 10 of the central bases. Based on the germline V gene, the CDR1 and CDR2 sequences are MGHRA and YSYEKL. From its cysteine to its phenylalanine, the CDR3 spans 19 amino acids. Only CDR3 DNA remains: 57 bases, in frame from the first base. Ends trimmed: V by 3 bases, J by 0 bases; bases unmatched to a gene: 10.